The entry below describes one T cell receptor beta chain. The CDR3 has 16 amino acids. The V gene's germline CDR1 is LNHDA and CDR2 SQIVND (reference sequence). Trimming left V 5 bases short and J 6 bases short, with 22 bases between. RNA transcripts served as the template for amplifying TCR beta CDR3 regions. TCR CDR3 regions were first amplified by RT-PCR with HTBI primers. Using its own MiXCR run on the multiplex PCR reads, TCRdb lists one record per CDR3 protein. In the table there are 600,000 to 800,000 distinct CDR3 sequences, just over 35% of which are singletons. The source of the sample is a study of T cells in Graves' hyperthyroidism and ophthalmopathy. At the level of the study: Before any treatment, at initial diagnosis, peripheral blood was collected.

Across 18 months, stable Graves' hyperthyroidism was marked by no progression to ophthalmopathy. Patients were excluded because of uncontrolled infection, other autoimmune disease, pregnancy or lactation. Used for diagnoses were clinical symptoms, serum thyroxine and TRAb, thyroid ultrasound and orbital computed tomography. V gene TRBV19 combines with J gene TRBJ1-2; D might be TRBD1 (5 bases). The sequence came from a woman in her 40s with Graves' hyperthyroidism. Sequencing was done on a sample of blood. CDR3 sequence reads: CASSLPDMGYRNGYTF. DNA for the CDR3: TGTGCCAGTAGTCTGCCTGATATGGGGTACAGGAATGGCTACACCTTC. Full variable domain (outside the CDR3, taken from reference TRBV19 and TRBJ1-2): DGGITQSPKYLFRKEGQNVTLSCEQNLNHDAMYWYRQDPGQGLRLIYYSQIVNDFQKGDIAEGYSVSREKKESFPLTVTSAQKNPTAFYLCASSLPDMGYRNGYTFGSGTRLTVV.